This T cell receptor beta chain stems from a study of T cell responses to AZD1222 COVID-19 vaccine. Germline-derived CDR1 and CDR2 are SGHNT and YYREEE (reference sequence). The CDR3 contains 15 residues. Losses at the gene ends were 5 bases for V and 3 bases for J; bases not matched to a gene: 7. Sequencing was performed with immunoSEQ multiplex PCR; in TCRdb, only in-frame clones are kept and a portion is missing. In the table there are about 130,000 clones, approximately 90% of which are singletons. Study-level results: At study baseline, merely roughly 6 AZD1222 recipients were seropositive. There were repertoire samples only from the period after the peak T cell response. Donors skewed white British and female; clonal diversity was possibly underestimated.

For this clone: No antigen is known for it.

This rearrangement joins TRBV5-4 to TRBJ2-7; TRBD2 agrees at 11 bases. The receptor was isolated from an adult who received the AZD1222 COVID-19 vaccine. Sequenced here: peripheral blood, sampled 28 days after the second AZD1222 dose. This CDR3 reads CASRSGTSGYYEQYF. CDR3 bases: TGTGCCAGCAGGTCCGGGACTAGCGGCTACTACGAGCAGTACTTC.